The T cell receptor (beta chain) under discussion was sequenced for a study of beta chain features in type 1 diabetes. The whole isolated RNA underwent reverse transcription, so sequencing captured expressed TCRB transcripts. Data came from immunoSEQ multiplex PCR; TCRdb stores just in-frame clones and leaves some out. The data hold hundreds of thousands of clones, with under 13% observed a single time. A note on this clone: Its target is unknown.

Findings of the study overall: The study notes PCR might favor shorter templates equally in patients and controls. TCRB CDR3s were moderately but significantly shorter in Type 1 diabetes patients in all four CD4+ subsets.

Trimming took 5 bases from V and 0 from J; bases not matched to a gene: 9. CDR3 length: 17 residues. The V gene's germline CDR1 is SGHAT and CDR2 FQNNGV. The sequenced sample consisted of naive CD4+ T cells from blood. The rearrangement joins TRBV11-2 to TRBJ1-2; 10 nucleotides agree with TRBD1. This sequence originates from a man aged 25-45 years with type 1 diabetes. This chain's CDR3 is CASSGGQGVPPNYGYTF. In DNA form, the CDR3 reads TGTGCCAGCAGCGGCGGACAGGGGGTCCCTCCTAACTATGGCTACACCTTC.